The next 21 T cell receptor beta chains were all read from a single sample in a study of shared clonotypes between healthy human individuals. The protocol was immunoSEQ multiplex PCR, while the TCRdb copy is restricted to in-frame clones and leaves out a portion. The sample carries fewer than 3 million clones, about 90% recorded once. Sequencing input: naive CD4+ T cells from PBMCs. Subset described: CD45RA+ positively selected. Receptors were obtained from a man aged 18-30 years in good health. Some clones in this sample may be carry-over from other donors' samples.

The genes are TRBV30 and TRBJ1-2, with 12 bases identical to TRBD1. The CDR3 runs 17 residues. The trim removed 1 base at V and 0 bases at J, leaving 6 bases unmatched. Germline V CDR1 and CDR2: GTSNPN, SVGIG (reference sequence). The CDR3 coding sequence is TGTGCCTGGAGTGACCGGGACAGGGGGCTGGCTAACTATGGCTACACCTTC. Its translation: CAWSDRDRGLANYGYTF.

This sequence joins TRBV28 and TRBJ2-5; D gene ambiguous. V was pared by 6 bases and J by 5 bases, with 10 bases between. The length of the CDR3 is 12 residues. CDR1 is MDHEN, CDR2 SYDVKM, per germline. DNA of the CDR3: TGTGCCAGCAGCCCACCCCGGGAGACCCAGTACTTC. Amino acid sequence: CASSPPRETQYF.

Written as DNA, the CDR3 is TGTGCCAGCAGGGGGGTGGGCATTGGTGAAAAACTGTTTTTT. As protein: CASRGVGIGEKLFF. V usage is TRBV11-2 and J usage is TRBJ1-4; a weak D match, TRBD1 (5 bases). Trimming took 6 bases from V and 7 from J, leaving 15 bases between them. The CDR3 sequence is 14 residues long. CDR1 and CDR2 from the germline V gene are SGHAT and FQNNGV.

V usage is TRBV2 and J usage is TRBJ2-5; D could derive from TRBD1 or TRBD2 (5 bases each). The germline V gene encodes CDR1 SNHLY and CDR2 FYNNEI. This CDR3 is built from 12 residues. Deletions cut 8 bases from V and 5 bases from J, with 12 bases between. The DNA for the CDR3 is TGTGCCAGCGCGGTGGGGGTGGAGACCCAGTACTTC. Amino acid sequence: CASAVGVETQYF.

Notes on this clone: One junction end disagrees with the germline gene, perhaps due to a read error. This chain uses TRBV6-6 with TRBJ1-2; tentatively, D is TRBD1 (5 bases). CDR3 length equals 13 residues. CDR1 and CDR2 (germline): MNHNY, SVGAGI (reference sequence). For the CDR3, the DNA is TGTGCCAGTCGGGACGGGACTAAATATGGCTACACCTTC. Translation gives CASRDGTKYGYTF.

The chain has TRBV28 and TRBJ1-1, with a weak D call TRBD1 (5 bases). The CDR3 contains 15 residues. Deletions cut 6 bases from V and 3 bases from J, with 17 bases between. CDR1 and CDR2 (germline): MDHEN, SYDVKM. The CDR3 coding sequence is TGTGCCAGCAGCCTGGTTGGTCCGGGGGACACTGAAGCTTTCTTT. Protein product: CASSLVGPGDTEAFF.

This chain connects TRBV7-3 to TRBJ2-5; D ambiguous. Per germline, CDR1 SGHTA and CDR2 FQGTGA. With 5 bases removed from V and 1 base from J, the gap between germline ends came to 14 bases. The CDR3 consists of 15 residues. The CDR3 spells CASSAMPGPQETQYF. In DNA, the CDR3 is TGTGCCAGCAGCGCTATGCCGGGCCCCCAAGAGACCCAGTACTTC.

The chain employs TRBV6-5 and TRBJ1-1; tentative D call: TRBD1 (6 bases). The germline gives CDR1 MNHEY, CDR2 SVGAGI. Trimming took off 8 bases at V and 1 base at J, with 14 bases between the two ends. The CDR3 covers 14 residues. For the CDR3, the DNA is TGTGCCAGCCTCGGCCAGGGGAGGAACACTGAAGCTTTCTTT. It specifies CASLGQGRNTEAFF.

This chain joins TRBV6-5 and TRBJ1-1; maybe TRBD1 (6 bases). This CDR3 has 15 residues. The ends were cut back, 5 bases at V and 0 bases at J, with 13 bases in the middle. The V gene's germline CDR1 is MNHEY and CDR2 SVGAGI. This CDR3 reads CASSAPGAMNTEAFF. The CDR3 DNA is TGTGCCAGCAGTGCCCCAGGGGCTATGAACACTGAAGCTTTCTTT.

The chain combines TRBV5-4 with TRBJ2-5; 16 bases match TRBD2. Germline CDR1 SGHNT, CDR2 YYREEE (reference sequence). After removal of 4 bases from V and 4 bases from J, the junction contained 10 bases not matched to a gene. The CDR3 covers 18 residues. Here the CDR3 DNA reads TGTGCCAGCAGCCCCGCCCCGGGGACTAGCGGGAGGGTAGAGACCCAGTACTTC. Protein sequence: CASSPAPGTSGRVETQYF.

The rearrangement links TRBV27 to TRBJ2-1, with D possibly matching TRBD2 (5 bases). CDR3 length equals 17 residues. CDR1 and CDR2 (germline): MNHEY, SMNVEV (reference sequence). Trimming cost V 7 bases and J 10 bases, with 29 bases left between them. CDR3 sequence (DNA): TGTGCCAGCACCCCTCCCCCGGGCCGGGGTATGGCTCAGGAGCAGTTCTTC. The encoded protein is CASTPPPGRGMAQEQFF.

This clone has more than one count but fewer than ten. The identical CDR3 is also encoded by other nucleotide sequences in the sample. The chain employs TRBV2 and TRBJ1-5; D uncertain. Trimming removed 4 bases at V and 2 bases at J, with 12 bases between. CDR1 SNHLY and CDR2 FYNNEI come from the germline V gene. This CDR3 spans 15 amino acids. The CDR3 region is CASSGGQGGNQPQHF. The CDR3 DNA reads as TGTGCCAGCAGTGGAGGGCAAGGCGGCAATCAGCCCCAGCATTTT.

There are a few counts of this clone. For the CDR3, the DNA is TGTGCCAGCAGCTTGGGTTCCGTTGGGTTTAACACTGAAGCTTTCTTT. Translated, it gives CASSLGSVGFNTEAFF. V and J are TRBV11-2 and TRBJ1-1; D gene ambiguous. Germline assignment: CDR1 SGHAT and CDR2 FQNNGV. The CDR3 extends over 16 amino acids. With 3 bases removed from V and 2 bases from J, the gap between germline ends came to 16 bases.

This clone was seen more than once but under ten times. The chain carries TRBV6-5 and TRBJ1-5; the match to TRBD1 covers 7 bases. CDR3 length: 15 residues. V lost 6 bases to trimming and J lost 0 bases; unmatched junction nucleotides: 5. Germline CDR1 and CDR2: MNHEY and SVGAGI. This CDR3 reads CASRTGTDSNQPQHF. The CDR3 DNA reads as TGTGCCAGCAGAACCGGGACAGATAGCAATCAGCCCCAGCATTTT.

The chain carries TRBV29-1 and TRBJ1-1, with a tentative D call TRBD1 (5 bases). With 5 bases removed from V and 4 bases from J, the gap between germline ends came to 5 bases. The CDR3 covers 10 residues. Germline loops: CDR1 SQVTM, CDR2 ANQGSEA. The CDR3 DNA follows: TGCAGCGTTCAGGGCACTGAAGCTTTCTTT. Residues: CSVQGTEAFF. The variable domain in full, with the rest retrieved from reference TRBV29-1 and TRBJ1-1, is SAVISQKPSRDICQRGTSLTIQCQVDSQVTMMFWYRQQPGQSLTLIATANQGSEATYESGFVIDKFPISRPNLTFSTLTVSNMSPEDSSIYLCSVQGTEAFFGQGTRLTVV.

The chain employs TRBV28 and TRBJ1-1; TRBD1 aligns across 7 bases. The CDR3 has 15 residues. The V gene's germline CDR1 is MDHEN and CDR2 SYDVKM. Trimming took 6 bases from V and 1 from J; bases not matched to a gene: 8. CDR3 bases: TGTGCCAGCAGAGGAGGGGGCGCCACGAACACTGAAGCTTTCTTT. This gives the protein CASRGGGATNTEAFF.

A note on this clone: Other DNA sequences in this specimen translate into the identical CDR3. This chain links TRBV18 with TRBJ1-5; no clear D. The CDR3 consists of 13 residues. Trimming took off 3 bases at V and 3 bases at J, with 6 bases between the two ends. Looked up from germline, CDR1 is KGHSH and CDR2 is LQKENI. CDR3 region: CASSPDINQPQHF. DNA for the CDR3: TGTGCCAGCTCACCGGATATCAATCAGCCCCAGCATTTT.

V gene TRBV5-1 combines with J gene TRBJ1-1, with D unclear. The germline V gene encodes CDR1 SGHRS and CDR2 YFSETQ. The CDR3 contains 17 residues. Trimming removed 0 bases from V and 5 bases from J, with 20 bases in between. The CDR3 bases are TGCGCCAGCAGCTTGGGGGCCTCGTCTTTTATCGGAACTGAAGCTTTCTTT. This gives the protein CASSLGASSFIGTEAFF.

This clone was found once. Other nucleotide sequences in the sample specify the same CDR3. The chain is built from TRBV2 and TRBJ1-5; D gene ambiguous. V was clipped by 6 bases and J by 0 bases, with 6 bases between them. The CDR3 sequence is 13 residues long. The germline CDR1 and CDR2 sequences are SNHLY and FYNNEI. The chain's CDR3 is CASRGDSNQPQHF. CDR3 in DNA: TGTGCCAGCAGGGGTGATAGCAATCAGCCCCAGCATTTT.

The chain links TRBV9 to TRBJ2-7, with a tentative D call TRBD1 (5 bases). From germline, CDR1 is SGDLS and CDR2 YYNGEE. The V and J ends lost 3 bases and 2 bases respectively, with 15 bases between them. CDR3 length: 15 amino acids. The CDR3 DNA sequence: TGTGCCAGCAGCGGGGGCCCCGCAGGGACCTACGAGCAGTACTTC. Its protein is CASSGGPAGTYEQYF.

V gene TRBV7-7 combines with J gene TRBJ2-5, with 7 bases that match TRBD1. Looked up from germline, CDR1 is SSHAT and CDR2 is FNYEAQ (reference sequence). V lost 3 bases to trimming and J lost 5 bases; unmatched junction nucleotides: 12. This CDR3 comprises 16 residues. The CDR3 DNA sequence: TGTGCCAGCAGCTTTAGACAGGGCGCGGGCGTGGAGACCCAGTACTTC. Translated, it gives CASSFRQGAGVETQYF. The full variable domain, rest sourced from reference TRBV7-7 and TRBJ2-5, is GAGVSQSPRYKVTKRGQDVTLRCDPISSHATLYWYQQALGQGPEFLTYFNYEAQPDKSGLPSDRFSAERPEGSISTLTIQRTEQRDSAMYRCASSFRQGAGVETQYFGPGTRLLVL.